The clone carrying this TCR beta chain came up a few times. Its antigen remains unidentified. Profiled with immunoSEQ multiplex PCR; TCRdb holds only in-frame clones, not every one. Of 54,000 or so clones detected, 80% appear once; the ten largest clones hold 4.4%. The data stem from a study of OX40 agonist ivuxolimab in advanced cancers. The overall study: Three dose-escalation patients had partial responses: one with hepatocellular carcinoma and two with cutaneous melanoma. Points from the study as a whole: In the 0.1 to 3.0 mg/kg range, CD4+ and CD8+ blood T cells had expanded clonally by week 6.

Autoimmune disease history or systemic immunosuppression excluded patients. Trimming left V 3 bases short and J 3 bases short, with 10 bases between. Germline lookup yields CDR1 SGHKS and CDR2 YYEKEE (reference sequence). CDR3 length: 14 residues. This sequence originates from an adult with an advanced solid tumor such as melanoma, head and neck, liver or kidney cancer. This sequence joins TRBV5-5 and TRBJ1-3; tentatively, D is TRBD1 (5 bases). The material sequenced was CD4+ or CD8+ T cells sorted from blood, taken in a trial of the OX40 agonist ivuxolimab. CDR3 bases: TGTGCCAGCAGCTCATCAGGGATTGGAAACACCATATATTTT. This codes for CASSSSGIGNTIYF.